This T cell receptor (beta chain) was documented in a study of blood T cell repertoires in COVID-19. Study details: The samples span acute and convalescent COVID-19 from the United States, Italy and Spain. PBMCs, B-cell-depleted T cells, or T cells provided the cDNA or gDNA that made up the material.

Trimming stripped 3 bases from V and 0 bases from J, with 14 bases between. The CDR3 runs 16 residues. Per germline, CDR1 MGHDK and CDR2 SYGVNS. Original processing notes: Counts of nucleated cells, estimated from reference gene primer amplification, were obtained. Sequencing used immunoSEQ multiplex PCR; TCRdb keeps in-frame clones, though not all of them. The V and J calls and clone size were taken over from that table, and D and trimming were inferred from the DNA. The sample contains 170,000 or so clones, about 87% of which appear only once. The chain uses TRBV25-1 and TRBJ1-1, with a possible D match to TRBD1 (6 bases). This TCR derives from a woman aged 18-30 years who had recovered from COVID-19. The sample taken for sequencing was peripheral blood. CDR3 loop: CASSDSQGLMNTEAFF. CDR3 DNA: TGTGCCAGCAGTGATTCCCAGGGGTTGATGAACACTGAAGCTTTCTTT.